These T cell receptor beta chains were read from a single sample in a study of OX40 agonist ivuxolimab in advanced cancers. TCRdb keeps only in-frame clones here, not all; method: immunoSEQ multiplex PCR. The sample has approximately 84,000 clones, 65% to 90% seen once. The material was CD4+ or CD8+ T cells sorted from blood, obtained in a trial of the OX40 agonist ivuxolimab. The receptors originated from an adult with an advanced solid tumor such as melanoma, head and neck, liver or kidney cancer. The CDR3 runs from the conserved cysteine through the conserved F or W. The D gene is left open where the match is weak. Clone size is shown for a subset of rows, as once, few, many or a class of expanded clone.

>TRBJ1-3|NA|16|TRBV18|TRBD1
CASSPGQGSSGNTIYF
TGTGCCAGCTCACCCGGACAGGGAAGTTCTGGAAACACCATATATTTT
>TRBJ1-1|NA|13|TRBV6-4|NA
CASSDVRGTEAFF
TGTGCCAGCAGTGACGTACGAGGGACTGAAGCTTTCTTT
>TRBJ1-1|NA|14|TRBV2|TRBD1
CASTIRTGDTEAFF
TGTGCCAGCACCATCCGGACAGGGGATACTGAAGCTTTCTTT
>TRBJ2-5|NA|12|TRBV18|NA
CASSPGPETQYF
TGTGCCAGCTCACCGGGACCGGAGACCCAGTACTTC
>TRBJ1-1|NA|14|TRBV7-2|NA
CASSSQMLGTEAFF
TGTGCCAGCAGCTCCCAAATGTTGGGCACTGAAGCTTTCTTT
>TRBJ2-2|NA|16|TRBV5-6|TRBD1
CASSPGTGISTGELFF
TGTGCCAGCAGCCCCGGGACAGGTATTAGCACCGGGGAGCTGTTTTTT
>TRBJ2-5|NA|13|TRBV7-3|NA
CASAPLPSETQYF
TGTGCCAGCGCCCCCCTACCCTCGGAGACCCAGTACTTC
>TRBJ1-4|NA|16|TRBV27|NA
CASSLSKGGDIEKLFF
TGTGCCAGCAGTTTATCGAAGGGAGGGGATATTGAAAAACTGTTTTTT
>TRBJ1-2|NA|14|TRBV7-2|NA
CASSPHPGDYGYTF
TGTGCCAGCAGCCCCCACCCCGGGGACTATGGCTACACCTTC
>TRBJ1-1|NA|14|TRBV28|TRBD1
CASSDRGRRTEAFF
TGTGCCAGCAGTGACAGGGGGCGCCGAACTGAAGCTTTCTTT
>TRBJ2-3|NA|12|TRBV19|NA
CASSMGADTQYF
TGTGCCAGTAGTATGGGGGCAGATACGCAGTATTTT
>TRBJ1-3|NA|14|TRBV5-6|NA
CASRIWDPGNTIYF
TGTGCCAGCAGGATTTGGGACCCGGGAAACACCATATATTTT
>TRBJ2-5|NA|16|TRBV7-2|TRBD2
CASSPWVAGGRETQYF
TGTGCCAGCAGCCCCTGGGTAGCGGGGGGGAGAGAGACCCAGTACTTC
>TRBJ1-1|NA|19|TRBV15|NA
CATSRRYHSVRAGNTEAFF
TGTGCCACCAGCAGACGCTACCACAGCGTCCGGGCGGGGAACACTGAAGCTTTCTTT
>TRBJ1-1|NA|12|TRBV6-5|NA
CASGEGNTEAFF
TGTGCCAGCGGCGAGGGCAACACTGAAGCTTTCTTT
>TRBJ1-3|once|14|TRBV10-3|NA
CAISESRGGNTIYF
TGTGCCATCAGTGAGTCCAGGGGTGGGAACACCATATATTTT
>TRBJ1-6|NA|13|TRBV19|NA
CASSQAFNSPLHF
TGTGCCAGTTCACAGGCCTTTAATTCACCCCTCCACTTT
>TRBJ2-7|NA|13|TRBV6-5|NA
CASRTAGFGEQYF
TGTGCCAGCCGTACGGCGGGATTTGGCGAGCAGTACTTC
>TRBJ1-5|NA|13|TRBV12-5|NA
CASGLDSNQPQHF
TGTGCTAGTGGTTTGGATAGCAATCAGCCCCAGCATTTT
>TRBJ1-5|NA|12|TRBV6-1|NA
CASSNADSAQHF
TGTGCCAGCAGTAACGCGGACTCGGCCCAGCATTTT
>TRBJ1-2|once|15|TRBV11-2|NA
CASSLDGGSAGGYTF
TGTGCCAGCAGCTTAGATGGTGGGTCCGCCGGCGGCTACACCTTC
>TRBJ1-6|NA|16|TRBV11-1|NA
CASSLPRGNYNSPLHF
TGTGCCAGCAGCTTGCCGCGGGGAAACTATAATTCACCCCTCCACTTT
>TRBJ1-5|NA|14|TRBV2|TRBD1
CASSPGQFNQPQHF
TGTGCCAGCAGCCCGGGACAGTTCAATCAGCCCCAGCATTTT
>TRBJ1-2|NA|14|TRBV19|NA
CASSISGARHGYTF
TGTGCCAGTAGTATATCGGGAGCCCGACACGGCTACACCTTC
>TRBJ2-1|NA|17|TRBV19|TRBD2
CASSSTSGVFSYNEQFF
TGTGCCAGTAGTAGTACTAGCGGGGTTTTCTCCTACAATGAGCAGTTCTTC
>TRBJ2-5|NA|13|TRBV6-1|NA
CASSEAHRQTQYF
TGTGCCAGCAGTGAAGCGCACAGGCAGACCCAGTACTTC
>TRBJ1-2|NA|14|TRBV6-5|TRBD1
CASSYSGQGNGYTF
TGTGCCAGCAGTTACTCCGGACAGGGGAATGGCTACACCTTC
>TRBJ2-7|NA|19|TRBV6-1|NA
CASSEALPLRGAYAYEQYF
TGTGCCAGCAGTGAAGCGCTTCCTCTCCGGGGGGCGTATGCCTACGAGCAGTACTTC
>TRBJ1-3|NA|16|TRBV7-2|NA
CASSLYGPDSGNTIYF
TGTGCCAGCAGCTTATATGGTCCCGACTCTGGAAACACCATATATTTT
>TRBJ2-7|NA|16|TRBV6-6|NA
CASSLKRPGPPNEQYF
TGTGCCAGCAGTTTAAAACGCCCCGGGCCCCCGAATGAGCAGTACTTC
>TRBJ2-7|NA|14|TRBV2|NA
CASGSEGARGRQYF
TGTGCCAGCGGCAGTGAGGGGGCGCGGGGGCGGCAGTACTTC
>TRBJ2-5|NA|12|TRBV2|NA
CASSAEQETQYF
TGTGCCAGCAGTGCTGAACAAGAGACCCAGTACTTC
>TRBJ2-1|NA|13|TRBV15|TRBD2
CATSMSGINEQFF
TGTGCCACCAGCATGAGCGGGATCAATGAGCAGTTCTTC
>TRBJ1-6|NA|15|TRBV19|TRBD1
CASREQGAPGSPLHF
TGTGCCAGTAGGGAACAGGGGGCCCCCGGTTCACCCCTCCACTTT
>TRBJ2-3|NA|17|TRBV11-2|NA
CASSLVLRGLGTDTQYF
TGTGCCAGCAGCTTAGTTCTTCGAGGGTTAGGCACAGATACGCAGTATTTT
>TRBJ2-1|NA|16|TRBV10-3|TRBD1
CAISEPPGQSTDEQFF
TGTGCCATCAGTGAGCCCCCGGGACAGAGTACTGATGAGCAGTTCTTC